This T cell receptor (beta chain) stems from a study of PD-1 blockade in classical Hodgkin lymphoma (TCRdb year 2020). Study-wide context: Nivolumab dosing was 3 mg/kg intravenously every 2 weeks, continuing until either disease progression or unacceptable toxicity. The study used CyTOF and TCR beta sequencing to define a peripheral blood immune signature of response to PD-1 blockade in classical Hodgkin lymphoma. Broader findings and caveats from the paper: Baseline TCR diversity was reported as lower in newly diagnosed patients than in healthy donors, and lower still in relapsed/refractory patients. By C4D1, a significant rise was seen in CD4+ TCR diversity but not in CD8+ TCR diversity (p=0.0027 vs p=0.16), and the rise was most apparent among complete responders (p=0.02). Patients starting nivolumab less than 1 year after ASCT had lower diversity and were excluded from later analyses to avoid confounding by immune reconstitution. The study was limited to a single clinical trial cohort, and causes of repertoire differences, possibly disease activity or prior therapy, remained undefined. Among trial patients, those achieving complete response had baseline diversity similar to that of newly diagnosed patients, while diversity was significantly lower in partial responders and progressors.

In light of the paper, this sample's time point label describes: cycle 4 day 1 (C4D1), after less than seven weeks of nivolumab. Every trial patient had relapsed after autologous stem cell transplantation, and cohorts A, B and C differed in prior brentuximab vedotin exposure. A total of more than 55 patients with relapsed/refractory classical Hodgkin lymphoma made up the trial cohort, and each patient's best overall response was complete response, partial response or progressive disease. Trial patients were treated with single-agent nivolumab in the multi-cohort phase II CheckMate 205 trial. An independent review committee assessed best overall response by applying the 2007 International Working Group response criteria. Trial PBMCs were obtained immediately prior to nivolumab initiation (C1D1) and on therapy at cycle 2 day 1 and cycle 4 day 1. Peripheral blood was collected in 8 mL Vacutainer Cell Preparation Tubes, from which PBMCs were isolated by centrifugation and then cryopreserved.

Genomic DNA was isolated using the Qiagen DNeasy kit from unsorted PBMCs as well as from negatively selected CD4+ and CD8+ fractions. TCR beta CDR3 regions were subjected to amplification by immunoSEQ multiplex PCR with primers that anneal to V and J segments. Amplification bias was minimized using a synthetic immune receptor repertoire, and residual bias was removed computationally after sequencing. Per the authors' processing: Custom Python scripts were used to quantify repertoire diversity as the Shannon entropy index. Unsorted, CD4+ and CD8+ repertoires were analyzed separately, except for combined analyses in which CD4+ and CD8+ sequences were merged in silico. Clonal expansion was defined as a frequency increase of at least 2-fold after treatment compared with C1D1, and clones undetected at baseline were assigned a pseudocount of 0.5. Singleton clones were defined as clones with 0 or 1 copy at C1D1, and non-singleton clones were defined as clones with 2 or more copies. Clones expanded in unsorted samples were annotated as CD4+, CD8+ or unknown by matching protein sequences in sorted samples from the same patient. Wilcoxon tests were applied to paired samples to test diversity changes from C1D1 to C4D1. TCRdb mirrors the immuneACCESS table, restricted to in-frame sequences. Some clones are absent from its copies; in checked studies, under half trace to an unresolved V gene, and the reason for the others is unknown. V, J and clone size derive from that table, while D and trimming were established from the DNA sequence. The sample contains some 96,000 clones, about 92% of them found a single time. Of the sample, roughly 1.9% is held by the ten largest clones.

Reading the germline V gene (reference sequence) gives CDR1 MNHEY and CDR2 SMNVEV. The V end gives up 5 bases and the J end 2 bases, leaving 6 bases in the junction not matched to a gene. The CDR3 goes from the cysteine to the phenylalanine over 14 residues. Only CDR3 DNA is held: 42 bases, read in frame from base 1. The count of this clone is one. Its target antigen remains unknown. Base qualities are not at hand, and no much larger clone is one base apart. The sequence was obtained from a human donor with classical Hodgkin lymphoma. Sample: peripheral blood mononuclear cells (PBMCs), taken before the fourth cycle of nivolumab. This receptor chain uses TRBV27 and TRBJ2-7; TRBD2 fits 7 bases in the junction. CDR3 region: CASSGGDSAYEQYF. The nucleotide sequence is TGTGCCAGCAGTGGGGGGGACTCCGCCTACGAGCAGTACTTC.